The clone carrying this T cell receptor beta chain was recorded a few times. Its matching antigen is unknown. The source of the sample is a study of cytotoxic CD8 clonotypes in ibrutinib-treated CLL. Study-wide background: The study included 11 relapsed/refractory and under 16 treatment-naive patients; 17 had IGHV unmutated disease. By median roughly 69 months, approximately twelve had progressed and about 15 stayed remitted; responses had been 2 complete and roughly 24 partial. Study-wide results and caveats: At the start, clonality exceeded age-matched healthy donors and followed circulating CD8+ T-cell counts.

The method was immunoSEQ multiplex PCR; TCRdb's version includes in-frame clones alone and lacks a portion of them. Among about 130,000 clones listed, approximately 85% were seen once. The ends lost 1 base at V and 5 bases at J; junction bases unmatched: 8. CDR1 and CDR2 (germline): SGDLS, YYNGEE. The CDR3 covers 15 residues. This chain connects TRBV9 to TRBJ2-7, with TRBD1 matching over 8 bases. The source material was PBMCs, sampled after 24 months of ibrutinib treatment. The source of this sequence is a human donor with chronic lymphocytic leukemia. The CDR3 region is CASSVSGQGVNEQYF. The CDR3 nucleotides are TGTGCCAGCAGCGTATCCGGACAGGGTGTGAACGAGCAGTACTTC. The whole variable domain, filled in from reference TRBV9 and TRBJ2-7, reads DSGVTQTPKHLITATGQRVTLRCSPRSGDLSVYWYQQSLDQGLQFLIQYYNGEERAKGNILERFSAQQFPDLHSELNLSSLELGDSALYFCASSVSGQGVNEQYFGPGTRLTVT.